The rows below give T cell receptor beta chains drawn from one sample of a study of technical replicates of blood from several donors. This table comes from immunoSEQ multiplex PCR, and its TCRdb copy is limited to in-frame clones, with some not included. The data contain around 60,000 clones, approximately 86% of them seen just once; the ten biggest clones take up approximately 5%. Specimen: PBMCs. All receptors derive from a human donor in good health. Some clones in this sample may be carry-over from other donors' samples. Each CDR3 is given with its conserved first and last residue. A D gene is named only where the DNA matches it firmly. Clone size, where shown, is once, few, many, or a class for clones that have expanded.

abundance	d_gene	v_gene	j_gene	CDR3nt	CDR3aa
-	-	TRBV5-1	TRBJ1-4	TGCGCCAGCAGCTTGACAGGGCATGAAAAACTGTTTTTT	CASSLTGHEKLFF
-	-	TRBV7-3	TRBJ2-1	TGTGCCAGCAGCCGGAGTGGAGGGGCCTACAATGAGCAGTTCTTC	CASSRSGGAYNEQFF
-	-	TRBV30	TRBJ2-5	TGTGCCTGGGGGCCGGGAGCCGGAGAGACCCAGTACTTC	CAWGPGAGETQYF
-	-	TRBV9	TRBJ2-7	TGTGCCAGCAGCGTAGTGGCAGGATCCTACGAGCAGTACTTC	CASSVVAGSYEQYF
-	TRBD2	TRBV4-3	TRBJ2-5	TGCGCCAGCAGCTGGGGACTAGCGGGAGGAGGGGAGACCCAGTACTTC	CASSWGLAGGGETQYF
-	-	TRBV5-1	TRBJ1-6	TGCGCCAGCAGCTTGCTCCCCGCAGGGAATAATTCACCCCTCCACTTT	CASSLLPAGNNSPLHF
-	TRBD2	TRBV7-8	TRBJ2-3	TGTGCCAGCAGCGGGGGGACTATCTTCACAGATACGCAGTATTTT	CASSGGTIFTDTQYF
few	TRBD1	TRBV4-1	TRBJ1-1	TGCGCCAGCAGCCAACCGGGACAGGGGGCGAGGACTGAAGCTTTCTTT	CASSQPGQGARTEAFF
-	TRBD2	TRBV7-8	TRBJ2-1	TGTGCCAGCAGCCAGAACGTCCTAGCGGGAGGAGAGCAGTTCTTC	CASSQNVLAGGEQFF
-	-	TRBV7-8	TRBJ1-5	TGTGCCAGCAGCCCAGGGGCCTACAATCAGCCCCAGCATTTT	CASSPGAYNQPQHF
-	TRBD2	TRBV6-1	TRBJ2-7	TGTGCCAGCAGTGAATGGGGACTAGCGGGCTCCTACGAGCAGTACTTC	CASSEWGLAGSYEQYF
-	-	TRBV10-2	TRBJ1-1	TGCGCCAGCAGATCCAAGGGGGAAACTGAAGCTTTCTTT	CASRSKGETEAFF
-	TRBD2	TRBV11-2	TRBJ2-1	TGTGCCAGCAGCTCTCAGACTAGCGGGACGATCAATGAGCAGTTCTTC	CASSSQTSGTINEQFF
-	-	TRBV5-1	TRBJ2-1	TGCGCCAGCAGCTTGGCAGGGGCAGAATACAATGAGCAGTTCTTC	CASSLAGAEYNEQFF
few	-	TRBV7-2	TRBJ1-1	TGTGCCAGCAGCCCGAGAGGGGGGGCTACTGAAGCTTTCTTT	CASSPRGGATEAFF
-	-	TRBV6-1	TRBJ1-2	TGTGCCAGCAGTGATAACAGGGAGCCCTTCTATGGCTACACCTTC	CASSDNREPFYGYTF
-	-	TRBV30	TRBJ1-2	TGTGCCTGGAGTTTGACACAGGGTAGCGGCTACACCTTC	CAWSLTQGSGYTF
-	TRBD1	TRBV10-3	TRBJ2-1	TGTGCCATCAGTTATACAGGGGGCTACAATGAGCAGTTCTTC	CAISYTGGYNEQFF
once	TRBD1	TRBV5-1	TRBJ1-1	TGCGCCAGCAGCTTGGGTAGGACAGGGGGACGGATGAACACTGAAGCTTTCTTT	CASSLGRTGGRMNTEAFF
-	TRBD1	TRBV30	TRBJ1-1	TGTGCCTGGAGCACCACAGGGGGCACTGAAGCTTTCTTT	CAWSTTGGTEAFF
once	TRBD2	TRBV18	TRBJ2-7	TGTGCCAGCTCACCACCCCTAGCGGGGGGCCCGGAGCAGTACTTC	CASSPPLAGGPEQYF
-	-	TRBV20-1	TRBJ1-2	TGCAGTGCTAGAGCTACCTATGGCTACACCTTC	CSARATYGYTF
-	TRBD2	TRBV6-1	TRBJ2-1	TGTGCCAGCAGCTTTGCGGGAGGGCCGAGGAATGAGCAGTTCTTC	CASSFAGGPRNEQFF
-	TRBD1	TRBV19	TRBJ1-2	TGTGCCAGTAGTATAAAGGGGGCATATGGCTACACCTTC	CASSIKGAYGYTF
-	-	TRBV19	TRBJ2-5	TGTGCCAGTAGTATAGTGGGTCCCGGGGGTCTGCAGGTAGAGACCCAGTACTTC	CASSIVGPGGLQVETQYF
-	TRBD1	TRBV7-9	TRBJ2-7	TGTGCCAGCAGCCCCAGGGGGACCAACTACGAGCAGTACTTC	CASSPRGTNYEQYF
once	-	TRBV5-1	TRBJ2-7	TGCGCCAGCAGCCCTACGGCGGGACAGAGCTACGAGCAGTACTTC	CASSPTAGQSYEQYF
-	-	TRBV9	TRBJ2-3	TGTGCCAGCAGCGTAGGACAGAAAGATACGCAGTATTTT	CASSVGQKDTQYF
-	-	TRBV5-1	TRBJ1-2	TGCGCCAGCAGCTTGGAAGGGGAATCCTATGGCTACACCTTC	CASSLEGESYGYTF
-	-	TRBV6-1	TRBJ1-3	TGTGCCAGCAGCGGGCAGGGAGGAGGAAACACCATATATTTT	CASSGQGGGNTIYF
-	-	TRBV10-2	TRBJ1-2	TGCGCCAGCAGTTGGGGGGGGGTGCCATCTTGGACCTTC	CASSWGGVPSWTF
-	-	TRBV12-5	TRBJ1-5	TGTGCTAGTGTATCGACGGGGTATAGCAATCAGCCCCAGCATTTT	CASVSTGYSNQPQHF
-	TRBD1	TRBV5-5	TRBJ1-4	TGTGCCAGCCACACAGGGGCCATCTCTAATGAAAAACTGTTTTTT	CASHTGAISNEKLFF
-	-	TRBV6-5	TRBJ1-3	TGTGCCAGCAGTGTAACAGCAACCTCTGGAAACACCATATATTTT	CASSVTATSGNTIYF
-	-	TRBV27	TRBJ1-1	TGTGCCAGCAGTTTAGCAGGGAGGGGCACTGAAGCTTTCTTT	CASSLAGRGTEAFF
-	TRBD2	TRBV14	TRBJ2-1	TGTGCCAGCAGCCAAGTAGCGGGCCTATTCAATGAGCAGTTCTTC	CASSQVAGLFNEQFF
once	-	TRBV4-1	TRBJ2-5	TGCGCCAGCAGCCAAGTTGTGGAGGGGGCCGGTGAGACCCAGTACTTC	CASSQVVEGAGETQYF
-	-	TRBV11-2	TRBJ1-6	TGTGCCAGCAGCTTAGATTTCACCCCCGCAGGGGTTGGGGGAAGGTCACCCCTCCACTTT	CASSLDFTPAGVGGRSPLHF
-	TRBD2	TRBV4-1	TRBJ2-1	TGCGCCAGCAGCTCCCGGACTAGCCTTCTTGAGCAGTTCTTC	CASSSRTSLLEQFF
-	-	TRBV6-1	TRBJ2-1	TGTGCCAGCAGTGAAAACGGGGGTCTGGGATACAATGAGCAGTTCTTC	CASSENGGLGYNEQFF
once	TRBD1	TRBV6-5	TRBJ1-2	TGTGCCAGCAGCAATTACAGGGGGCTGTATGGCTACACCTTC	CASSNYRGLYGYTF
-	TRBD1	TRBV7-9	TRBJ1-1	TGTGCCAGCACCTTGGGGACAGGGACGATCATGAACACTGAAGCTTTCTTT	CASTLGTGTIMNTEAFF
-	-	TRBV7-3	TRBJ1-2	TGTGCCAGCAGCATCGGGCCCGAACCAAGGGGAGGCTACACCTTC	CASSIGPEPRGGYTF
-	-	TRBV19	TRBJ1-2	TGTGCCAGTAGTTCTCGGGAGAGCGGGAACTATGGCTACACCTTC	CASSSRESGNYGYTF
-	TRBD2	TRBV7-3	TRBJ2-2	TGTGCCAGCAGCTTAATAGACGGACTAGCGGGCAGCGGGGAGCTGTTTTTT	CASSLIDGLAGSGELFF
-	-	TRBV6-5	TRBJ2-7	TGTGCCAGCAGTGCTCCAGGGGAAGGCACCTACGAGCAGTACTTC	CASSAPGEGTYEQYF
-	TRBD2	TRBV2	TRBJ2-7	TGTGCCAGCAGTGCCGGGACTAGCGGCGAGCAGTACTTC	CASSAGTSGEQYF
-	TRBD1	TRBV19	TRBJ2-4	TGTGCCAGTAAAACACAGGGGGACGGAAACATTCAGTACTTC	CASKTQGDGNIQYF
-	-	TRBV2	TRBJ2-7	TGTGCCAGCAGCCCCTCTAGGCACGAGCAGTACTTC	CASSPSRHEQYF